One and the same sample provided the 24 T cell receptor beta chains below, sequenced in a study of tumor-infiltrating lymphocytes in primary liver carcinoma. A primer in the constant region served to generate TCR beta cDNA from approximately 500 ng of total RNA. Three nested multiplex PCR rounds, a slightly modified ARM-PCR method, built the TCR beta libraries. TRBV1-TRBV30 forward and Cbeta reverse primers drove the first two roughly 11-cycle rounds. Using its own MiXCR run on the multiplex PCR reads, TCRdb lists one record per CDR3 protein. The sample shows 120,000 or so distinct CDR3 sequences, around 60% of them seen only once. Taking roughly 20-34 mg of unsorted bulk tissue, the authors co-extracted RNA and DNA. The specimen was liver tumor tissue from sampling region 1. Subset of the sample: tumor region T1, superior pole. These receptors came from a woman in her sixties or seventies with primary liver carcinoma and hepatitis B virus infection.

Ten or more counts support this clonotype. V gene TRBV6-6 combines with J gene TRBJ2-3; D possibly corresponds to TRBD2 (6 bases). The germline V gene encodes CDR1 MNHNY and CDR2 SVGAGI (reference sequence). The CDR3 totals 16 residues. V shed 0 bases and J shed 0 bases, with 10 bases lying between them. The CDR3 bases are TGTGCCAGCAGTTACTCGAGGGAGGCCAGCACAGATACGCAGTATTTT. Its translation: CASSYSREASTDTQYF.

Comments on this clonotype: This could be a read error, since a much larger clone is one nucleotide away. In this CDR3 the conserved last residue, phenylalanine or tryptophan, is missing, so a read error is likely. The chain has TRBV14 and TRBJ1-1, with D unresolved. This CDR3 spans 13 amino acids. Looked up from germline, CDR1 is SGHDN and CDR2 is FVKESK. Between the trimmed V and J ends, which lost 3 bases and 5 bases, there was a span of 10 bases. CDR3 sequence: CASSQNMGTEAFS. The DNA for the CDR3 is TGTGCCAGCAGCCAGAACATGGGGACTGAAGCTTTCTCT.

In regard to this clonotype: A single base separates this from a much larger clone, so it may be a read error. The V call is TRBV6-1, the J call TRBJ2-1; a weak D match, TRBD1 (6 bases). V was clipped by 3 bases and J by 2 bases, with 11 bases between them. CDR1 is MNHNS and CDR2 is SASEGT in the germline V gene. The CDR3 runs 15 residues. CDR3 amino acids: CASSDGTTTYNEQFF. The CDR3, as DNA: TGTGCCAGCAGTGACGGGACAACCACCTACAATGAGCAGTTCTTC.

Note on this clonotype: A read error may account for a junction end that differs from germline. V and J are TRBV6-1 and TRBJ2-2; 15 bases match TRBD2. Germline CDR1 MNHNS, CDR2 SASEGT. CDR3 length equals 17 residues. DNA of the CDR3: TGTGCCAGCACCCTGGGACTAGCGGGAGGTAGGGCCGGGGAGCAGTTTTTT. Protein: CASTLGLAGGRAGEQFF.

This clonotype has only one observation. Sequence at one end of the junction differs from germline and may be a read error. The chain uses TRBV14 and TRBJ1-6; possibly TRBD1 for D (5 bases). This CDR3 contains 14 residues. Germline CDR1 SGHDN, CDR2 FVKESK. This chain's CDR3 is CVSSPPHGGSALHF. The CDR3 bases are TGTGTCAGCAGCCCTCCGCATGGGGGTTCAGCCCTCCACTTT. The entire variable domain, with the rest obtained from reference TRBV14 and TRBJ1-6, is as follows: EAGVTQFPSHSVIEKGQTVTLRCDPISGHDNLYWYRRVMGKEIKFLLHFVKESKQDESGMPNNRFLAERTGGTYSTLKVQPAELEDSGVYFCVSSPPHGGSALHFGNGTRLTVT.

With respect to this clonotype: The junction departs from germline at one end; a sequencing error may be responsible. This rearrangement joins TRBV28 to TRBJ2-7; D call uncertain. Germline CDR1 MDHEN, CDR2 SYDVKM. This CDR3 is built from 16 residues. CDR3 loop: CASCLRVAVSTYEQYF. CDR3 nucleotide sequence: TGTGCCAGCTGTTTAAGGGTGGCGGTGAGCACCTACGAGCAGTACTTC.

This clonotype was recorded at least ten times. The rearrangement links TRBV6-6 to TRBJ2-1, with 11 bases aligning to TRBD2. V shed 4 bases, J shed 0 bases, and the junction held 8 bases outside the gene matches. The germline gives CDR1 MNHNY, CDR2 SVGAGI (reference sequence). This CDR3 has 18 amino acids. The CDR3 here is CASSSGTSGWGSYNEQFF. In nucleotides, the CDR3 is TGTGCCAGCAGTTCCGGGACTAGCGGTTGGGGCTCCTACAATGAGCAGTTCTTC.

Regarding this clonotype: A read error may account for a junction end that differs from germline. This chain uses TRBV7-8 with TRBJ2-3; 7 bases align to TRBD1. Looked up from germline, CDR1 is SGHVS and CDR2 is FQNEAQ. The CDR3 sequence is 16 residues long. The CDR3 coding sequence is TGTGCCAGCAGCTTAGCTGAGACAGGGAGCACAGATACGCAATATTTT. It is translated as CASSLAETGSTDTQYF. Filled out from reference TRBV7-8 and TRBJ2-3, the complete variable domain reads GAGVSQSPRYKVAKRGQDVALRCDPISGHVSLFWYQQALGQGPEFLTYFQNEAQLDKSGLPSDRFFAERPEGSVSTLKIQRTQQEDSAVYLCASSLAETGSTDTQYFGPGTRLTVL.

The chain links TRBV28 to TRBJ2-5; 8 nucleotides match TRBD1. Unmatched junction bases numbered 7, after V lost 5 bases and J lost 5 bases. The CDR3 is made up of 14 amino acids. Germline assignment: CDR1 MDHEN and CDR2 SYDVKM. The CDR3 loop reads CASSTMTGVETQYF. DNA for the CDR3: TGTGCCAGCAGTACCATGACAGGGGTCGAGACCCAGTACTTC.

A note on this clonotype: A single base separates this from a much larger clone, so it may be a read error. The conserved phenylalanine or tryptophan normally closing the CDR3 is absent here, so this likely arose from a read error. V gene TRBV6-6 combines with J gene TRBJ1-1; 7 positions match TRBD1. Germline V gene lookup returns CDR1 MNHNY and CDR2 SVGAGI (reference sequence). The CDR3 has 15 amino acids. CDR3 sequence: CAISEPDRENTEAFS. The CDR3 DNA follows: TGTGCCATCAGTGAGCCCGACAGGGAAAACACTGAAGCTTTCTCT.

This clonotype has at least ten counts. The J gene is TRBJ2-7, the V gene TRBV6-6; TRBD2 is a possible D gene (6 bases). The V gene's germline CDR1 is MNHNY and CDR2 SVGAGI (reference sequence). Trimming pared 0 bases from V and 2 bases from J, leaving 11 bases between. CDR3 size: 15 residues. In nucleotides, the CDR3 is TGTGCCAGCAGTTACTCGCGGGGCAATACCTACGAGCAGTACTTC. Translated: CASSYSRGNTYEQYF.

By its share, this clonotype is medium-sized. The rearrangement uses TRBV11-3 and TRBJ2-1; D not resolved. Trimming took 4 bases from V and 6 from J, leaving 7 bases between them. Germline CDR1 is SGHNT and CDR2 is YENEEA. The CDR3 totals 12 residues. Written as DNA, the CDR3 is TGTGCCAGCAGCTCAGATTCCAATGAGCAGTTCTTC. This gives the protein CASSSDSNEQFF.

The count of this clonotype is one. This may arise from a read error, as a much more abundant clone is one base away. The chain combines TRBV5-5 with TRBJ1-1, with 8 bases matching TRBD1. After removal of 3 bases from V and 1 base from J, the junction contained 5 bases not matched to a gene. CDR1 is SGHKS, CDR2 YYEKEE, per germline (reference sequence). CDR3 length: 15 residues. CDR3 nucleotides: TGTGCCAGCAGCTCCCGGGACAGGACGAACACTGAAGCTTTCTTT. It translates to CASSSRDRTNTEAFF.

In its sample, this clonotype was seen once. A much larger clone lies one base from this, so it may be a read error. This chain joins TRBV29-1 and TRBJ1-1; D is perhaps TRBD1 (6 bases). The CDR3 consists of 16 residues. Trimming shortened V by 6 bases and J by 0 bases, and 20 bases separated the two germline ends. Germline assignment: CDR1 SQVTM and CDR2 ANQGSEA. Written as DNA, the CDR3 is TGCAGCGTCAGTTTGGGGGCCAGGAGAATGAACACTGAAGCTTTCTTT. Translated: CSVSLGARRMNTEAFF.

The rearrangement links TRBV11-2 to TRBJ1-1; 7 bases agree with TRBD1. This CDR3 is built from 13 residues. Per germline, CDR1 SGHAT and CDR2 FQNNGV. V dropped 5 bases and J dropped 7; count of bases not matched to a gene: 7. CDR3 loop: CASSQDRVNEAFF. The CDR3 coding sequence is TGTGCCAGCAGCCAAGACAGGGTTAATGAAGCTTTCTTT. Full variable domain (rest looked up from reference TRBV11-2 and TRBJ1-1): EAGVAQSPRYKIIEKRQSVAFWCNPISGHATLYWYQQILGQGPKLLIQFQNNGVVDDSQLPKDRFSAERLKGVDSTLKIQPAKLEDSAVYLCASSQDRVNEAFFGQGTRLTVV.

This clonotype was detected only once. As the CDR3 is not closed by the conserved phenylalanine or tryptophan, this likely results from a read error. V usage is TRBV11-2 and J usage is TRBJ2-5; the D gene is possibly TRBD1 (5 bases). The CDR3 is 14 amino acids. CDR1 is SGHAT, CDR2 FQNNGV, per germline. The CDR3 is CASSQWGVLEIQYY. The DNA of the CDR3 is TGTGCCAGCAGCCAATGGGGCGTCCTGGAGATCCAGTACTAC.

The rearrangement links TRBV5-1 to TRBJ2-7; 12 bases are shared with TRBD1. The length of the CDR3 is 15 residues. Germline trimming cut 3 bases from V and 4 bases from J; bases unmatched to any gene: 5. The germline V gene encodes CDR1 SGHRS and CDR2 YFSETQ. The CDR3 bases are TGCGCCAGCAGCTATGGGACAGGGGGCTTATACGAGCAGTACTTC. This translates into CASSYGTGGLYEQYF.

This clonotype was recorded at least ten times. This sequence joins TRBV28 and TRBJ1-5; D ambiguous. CDR1 is MDHEN, CDR2 SYDVKM, per germline. This CDR3 comprises 15 residues. Trimming cost V 5 bases and J 7 bases, with 18 bases left between them. The CDR3 region has the DNA TGTGCCAGCAGTCCCTATGGGCGGGGAAACCAGCCCCAGCATTTT. Its protein product is CASSPYGRGNQPQHF.

This clonotype was picked up many times. In DNA form, the CDR3 reads TGCGCCAGCAGCTTGGCCGGAGCGGGAGGATTAACCGGGGAGCTGTTTTTT. It codes for CASSLAGAGGLTGELFF. The chain joins TRBV5-1 to TRBJ2-2; TRBD2 agrees at 9 bases. Germline V lookup: CDR1 SGHRS, CDR2 YFSETQ. The CDR3 contains 17 residues. The V gene end was trimmed by 0 bases and the J gene end by 5 bases; junction bases not matched to a gene: 8.

The DNA for the CDR3 is TGTGCCAGCAGCTTAGAGCCGGGTCCTAACGAGTGGTACTTC. Protein sequence: CASSLEPGPNEWYF. This rearrangement joins TRBV11-2 to TRBJ2-7; D is undetermined. The V and J ends lost 0 bases and 12 bases respectively, with 18 bases between them. This CDR3 has 14 amino acids. Germline CDR1 reads SGHAT; CDR2 reads FQNNGV.

In regard to this clonotype: At one of its ends the junction is not consistent with the germline gene, which may arise from a read error. This sequence joins TRBV11-2 and TRBJ2-1, with D possibly being TRBD2 (6 bases). Germline CDR1 reads SGHAT; CDR2 reads FQNNGV. There are 16 residues in the CDR3. The CDR3 DNA reads TGTGCCAACAGCCCCCGACTAGTGGGAACCTACAATGAGCAATTCTTC. It specifies CANSPRLVGTYNEQFF.

This clonotype was recorded once. V gene TRBV20-1 combines with J gene TRBJ2-5; 7 bases fit TRBD2. Germline CDR1 DFQATT, CDR2 SNEGSKA (reference sequence). The V segment lost 4 bases and the J segment 2 bases; nucleotides outside the gene matches: 7. The CDR3 has 14 residues. The CDR3 DNA reads as TGCAGTGCTAAGATAGCGGGCTCACAAGAGACCCAGTACTTC. Amino acid sequence: CSAKIAGSQETQYF.

In this sample, this clonotype is large. The V and J genes are TRBV11-2 and TRBJ2-7; 8 bases map to TRBD2. CDR3 size: 18 residues. Germline CDR1 reads SGHAT; CDR2 reads FQNNGV. J lost 2 bases, V lost 0 bases, and 12 bases had no gene match. The CDR3 DNA is TGTGCCAGCAGCTTAGATTGGGTCAGTCTAGCGGGTCCCTACGAGCAGTACTTC. The encoded protein is CASSLDWVSLAGPYEQYF.

On this clonotype: A much larger clone is a single base away; this may be a read error. V gene TRBV29-1 combines with J gene TRBJ1-1; D gene uncertain. Germline V gene lookup returns CDR1 SQVTM and CDR2 ANQGSEA. CDR3 length: 14 amino acids. V was cut by 7 bases and J by 8 bases, with 23 bases left in between. The CDR3 sequence: CSARSAGRGGEAFF. The CDR3 DNA sequence: TGCAGCGCTCGATCGGCCGGGAGAGGAGGAGAAGCTTTCTTT. Looking up the rest from reference TRBV29-1 and TRBJ1-1 gives the full variable domain: SAVISQKPSRDICQRGTSLTIQCQVDSQVTMMFWYRQQPGQSLTLIATANQGSEATYESGFVIDKFPISRPNLTFSTLTVSNMSPEDSSIYLCSARSAGRGGEAFFGQGTRLTVV.